The TCR beta chain described here comes from a study of metastatic and nonmetastatic thyroid tumors. Study at large: A comparison of repertoires was made across blood and tumor or nodule tissue from malignant and benign thyroid patients. The study, taken as a whole, reports: The reported finding was significantly higher TCR beta diversity in malignant thyroid tumors relative to benign nodules, in blood and tumor.

Trimming took 6 bases from V and 2 from J; bases not matched to a gene: 4. CDR3 length: 12 amino acids. The germline CDR1 and CDR2 sequences are SQVTM and ANQGSEA. The authors' processing: Construction of a distant-metastasis classifier for papillary thyroid cancer relied on CDR3 differences across clinicopathological groups. Through MiXCR, TCRdb re-clonotyped the PCR reads. For this entry, the V and J calls and clone size follow TCRdb and not the study's own pipeline. This sample has about 27,000 clones, with approximately 15% found just once. This clone was observed many times. Its matching antigen is unknown. Every patient underwent thyroid surgery untreated.

The V and J genes are TRBV29-1 and TRBJ2-7, with 7 bases lining up with TRBD2. Material: blood. The sequence came from a male donor with papillary thyroid cancer or a benign thyroid nodule (not recorded which). Some clones in this sample may be carry-over from other donors' samples. CDR3 sequence reads: CSVTSPTYEQYF. The CDR3 nucleotides read TGCAGCGTGACTAGCCCGACCTACGAGCAGTACTTC.